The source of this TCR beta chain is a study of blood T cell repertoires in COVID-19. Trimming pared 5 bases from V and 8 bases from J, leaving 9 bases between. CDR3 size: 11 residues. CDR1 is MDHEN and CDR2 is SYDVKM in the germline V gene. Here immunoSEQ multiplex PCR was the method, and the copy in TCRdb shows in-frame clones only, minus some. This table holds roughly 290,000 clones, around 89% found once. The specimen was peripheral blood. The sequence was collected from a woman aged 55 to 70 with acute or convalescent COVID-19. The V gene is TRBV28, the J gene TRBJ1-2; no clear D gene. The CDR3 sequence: CASSATGGYTF. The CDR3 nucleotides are TGTGCCAGCAGTGCCACCGGGGGCTACACCTTC.